These 21 T cell receptor beta chains were sequenced from one sample in a study of spatial heterogeneity in lung cancer. As for time point: sample taken at primary tumor resection. Unsorted whole RNA from tumor, nontumor lung or frozen PBMC underwent sequencing. From the 5' RACE reads, TCRdb called clonotypes with MiXCR, one entry per CDR3 protein. The table shows tens of thousands of distinct CDR3 sequences, with 5.8% occurring only once. The sample was PBMCs, taken at surgery. These receptors all come from a male donor with early-stage non-small cell lung cancer.

This clonotype was found many times. The chain uses TRBV2 and TRBJ1-5; 10 bases are shared with TRBD1. Germline values: CDR1 SNHLY, CDR2 FYNNEI. V was pared by 5 bases and J by 0 bases, with 16 bases of the junction left unmatched. The CDR3 runs 20 residues. CDR3 amino acids: CASSLLRRDRGGGSNQPQHF. CDR3 DNA sequence: TGTGCCAGCAGTTTACTGAGACGGGACAGGGGAGGTGGTAGCAATCAGCCCCAGCATTTT.

The sample holds many counts of this clonotype. The rearrangement links TRBV7-2 to TRBJ2-1; weak D call: TRBD2 (5 bases). Germline CDR1 SGHTA, CDR2 FQGNSA. The CDR3 has 15 residues. Between the trimmed V and J ends, which lost 1 base and 5 bases, there was a span of 12 bases. The CDR3 bases are TGTGCCAGCAGCTTAGTACTCGAGCGGAACAATGAGCAGTTCTTC. Translated, it gives CASSLVLERNNEQFF.

This clonotype showed up many times. The chain couples TRBV28 to TRBJ1-6, with a possible D match to TRBD1 (5 bases). V lost 5 bases to trimming and J lost 8 bases, with 7 bases between them. This CDR3 is 12 amino acids long. Per the germline V gene, CDR1 is MDHEN and CDR2 is SYDVKM. The CDR3 loop reads CASSRQYSPLHF. The CDR3 DNA reads TGTGCCAGCAGTCGACAGTATTCACCCCTCCACTTT.

This clonotype was detected ten times or more. The chain has TRBV9 and TRBJ1-2; perhaps TRBD1 as D (5 bases). Per the germline V gene, CDR1 is SGDLS and CDR2 is YYNGEE. The CDR3 spans 15 residues. V was pared by 4 bases and J by 7 bases, with 20 bases between. The CDR3 loop reads CASSTGRHPSGGYTF. Written as DNA, the CDR3 is TGTGCCAGCAGCACGGGACGGCATCCCTCTGGTGGCTACACCTTC.

The chain carries TRBV7-2 and TRBJ2-3; D is undetermined. The CDR3 length is 14 residues. Germline V gene sequence: CDR1 SGHTA, CDR2 FQGNSA. Trimming took 1 base from V and 0 from J, leaving 5 bases between them. CDR3 bases: TGTGCCAGCAGCTTAGGGCACAGCACAGATACGCAGTATTTT. Amino acid sequence: CASSLGHSTDTQYF.

There are many counts of this clonotype. V gene TRBV20-1 combines with J gene TRBJ1-6; 7 bases agree with TRBD1. Germline CDR1 and CDR2: DFQATT and SNEGSKA (reference sequence). CDR3 length: 14 amino acids. After removal of 5 bases from V and 8 bases from J, the junction contained 9 bases not matched to a gene. CDR3 bases: TGCAGTGCTTTCAGGGGGGAGGCATATTCACCCCTCCACTTT. Its protein product is CSAFRGEAYSPLHF.

In its sample, this clonotype was seen a few times. The rearrangement joins TRBV30 to TRBJ1-3; D not resolved. The ends were cut back, 7 bases at V and 0 bases at J, with 16 bases in the middle. The CDR3 runs 15 residues. Per germline, CDR1 GTSNPN and CDR2 SVGIG (reference sequence). CDR3 amino acids: CAFVPRGASGNTIYF. The CDR3, as DNA: TGTGCCTTCGTCCCTCGCGGAGCCTCTGGAAACACCATATATTTT.

This clonotype occurred many times. The chain recombines TRBV9 with TRBJ2-3; D may be TRBD1 or TRBD2 (5 bases each). Between the trimmed V and J ends, which lost 6 bases and 3 bases, there was a span of 20 bases. The CDR3 extends over 16 amino acids. The germline V gene has CDR1 SGDLS and CDR2 YYNGEE. DNA of the CDR3: TGTGCCAGCACCCAAACGGGGACGGGATCTACAGATACGCAGTATTTT. Protein sequence: CASTQTGTGSTDTQYF.

This clonotype was seen more than once but under ten times. V is TRBV9 and J is TRBJ1-2; D gene ambiguous. Deletions cut 0 bases from V and 4 bases from J, with 16 bases between. CDR1 and CDR2 from the germline V gene are SGDLS and YYNGEE. The CDR3 is made up of 16 amino acids. CDR3 region: CASSVARERYSYGYTF. The CDR3 DNA reads as TGTGCCAGCAGCGTAGCTCGGGAGAGGTATAGCTATGGCTACACCTTC.

Many counts were recorded for this clonotype. This chain links TRBV20-1 with TRBJ2-1; 7 positions match TRBD1. Germline V CDR1 and CDR2: DFQATT, SNEGSKA (reference sequence). V was clipped by 6 bases and J by 0 bases; unmatched bases: 11. The CDR3 has 16 amino acids. CDR3 in amino acids: CSAKNRGPGSYNEQFF. The CDR3 DNA is TGCAGTGCAAAGAACAGGGGACCGGGCTCCTACAATGAGCAGTTCTTC.

This clonotype was seen at least ten times. The rearrangement joins TRBV10-3 to TRBJ2-3; 9 positions agree with TRBD2. This CDR3 spans 16 amino acids. Germline CDR1 ENHRY, CDR2 SYGVKD. The V and J ends lost 10 bases and 4 bases, in that order; junction bases with no gene match: 15. The CDR3 is CATAGSQRGVPDTQYF. In DNA form, the CDR3 reads TGTGCCACCGCTGGGAGCCAGCGGGGGGTCCCAGATACGCAGTATTTT.

This clonotype was found many times. V is TRBV5-1 and J is TRBJ2-5; the match to TRBD2 covers 10 bases. With V trimmed by 4 bases and J by 1 base, 7 bases remained unmatched. The CDR3 contains 16 residues. Germline V CDR1 and CDR2: SGHRS, YFSETQ. In nucleotides, the CDR3 is TGCGCCAGCAGCCCTGACTTAGCGGGGGGCCAAGAGACCCAGTACTTC. As protein: CASSPDLAGGQETQYF.

This clonotype was detected many times. The chain joins TRBV12-3 or TRBV12-4 to TRBJ2-1; 7 nucleotides align to TRBD1. This CDR3 spans 15 amino acids. The V gene end was trimmed by 7 bases and the J gene end by 8 bases; junction bases not matched to a gene: 14. The CDR3 reads CASTDPQQGIDEQFF. DNA for the CDR3: TGTGCCAGCACTGACCCCCAACAGGGGATCGATGAGCAGTTCTTC.

This clonotype was seen more than once but under ten times. This sequence joins TRBV18 and TRBJ2-6; D is unclear. Germline assignment: CDR1 KGHSH and CDR2 LQKENI. There are 17 residues in the CDR3. Trimming took 1 base from V and 0 from J, leaving 10 bases between them. CDR3 nucleotide sequence: TGTGCCAGCTCACCACGGGTAACGGGCTCTGGGGCCAACGTCCTGACTTTC. Its protein is CASSPRVTGSGANVLTF.

The rearrangement uses TRBV30 and TRBJ1-2, with D perhaps TRBD1 (6 bases). This CDR3 is 14 amino acids long. Germline-derived CDR1 and CDR2 are GTSNPN and SVGIG (reference sequence). V was pared by 2 bases and J by 5 bases, with 15 bases between. The CDR3 is CAWSPGGAGYGYTF. In nucleotides, the CDR3 is TGTGCCTGGAGTCCGGGGGGGGCTGGTTATGGCTACACCTTC.

At least ten counts were recorded for this clonotype. CDR3 amino acids: CSARDGGLNSPLHF. The CDR3 DNA is TGCAGTGCTAGAGATGGGGGGCTCAATTCACCCCTCCACTTT. The chain joins TRBV20-1 to TRBJ1-6, with a weak D call TRBD1 (6 bases). Deletions cut 0 bases from V and 7 bases from J, with 10 bases between. This CDR3 is 14 amino acids long. Germline V gene sequence: CDR1 DFQATT, CDR2 SNEGSKA (reference sequence).

The V and J genes are TRBV6-5 and TRBJ2-2; D uncertain. This CDR3 is 14 amino acids long. The ends were cut back, 4 bases at V and 6 bases at J, with 12 bases in the middle. CDR1 is MNHEY, CDR2 SVGAGI, per germline. The CDR3 coding sequence is TGTGCCAGCAGTTTCCTCAGTGCCTCCGGGGAGCTGTTTTTT. This gives the protein CASSFLSASGELFF.

In this sample, this clonotype turned up many times. The chain joins TRBV2 to TRBJ2-1; D is undetermined. V lost 3 bases, J lost 0 bases, and 12 bases lay in between. Germline V gene sequence: CDR1 SNHLY, CDR2 FYNNEI. The CDR3 is 16 amino acids. CDR3 coding DNA: TGTGCCAGCAGTGAGCTCCAGCTAACCTCCTACAATGAGCAGTTCTTC. This sequence encodes CASSELQLTSYNEQFF.

This rearrangement joins TRBV28 to TRBJ2-7; 7 nucleotides agree with TRBD1. Germline V CDR1 and CDR2: MDHEN, SYDVKM. The CDR3 contains 12 residues. Trimming at V came to 4 bases and at J to 12 bases, leaving 9 bases not matched to a gene. Written as DNA, the CDR3 is TGTGCCAGCAGTTCCCCTTTACAGGGGAGGTACTTC. This sequence encodes CASSSPLQGRYF.

This clonotype was counted many times. The rearrangement uses TRBV28 and TRBJ2-5, with 9 bases fitting TRBD1. This CDR3 contains 16 residues. Germline CDR1 MDHEN, CDR2 SYDVKM. With 4 bases clipped from V and 5 bases from J, the junction kept 11 bases outside the gene matches. The CDR3 region is CASSSPRDRASETQYF. The DNA of the CDR3 is TGTGCCAGCAGTTCCCCGAGGGACAGGGCATCGGAGACCCAGTACTTC.

This clonotype was recorded at least ten times. The V call is TRBV11-2, the J call TRBJ1-5; TRBD1 is a possible D gene (6 bases). CDR1 and CDR2 from the germline V gene are SGHAT and FQNNGV. The ends were cut back, 3 bases at V and 7 bases at J, with 16 bases in the middle. The CDR3 is 15 residues long. The CDR3 DNA reads as TGTGCCAGCAGCTTTACCCTAGGGGGGGACCAGCCCCAGCATTTT. Protein sequence: CASSFTLGGDQPQHF.